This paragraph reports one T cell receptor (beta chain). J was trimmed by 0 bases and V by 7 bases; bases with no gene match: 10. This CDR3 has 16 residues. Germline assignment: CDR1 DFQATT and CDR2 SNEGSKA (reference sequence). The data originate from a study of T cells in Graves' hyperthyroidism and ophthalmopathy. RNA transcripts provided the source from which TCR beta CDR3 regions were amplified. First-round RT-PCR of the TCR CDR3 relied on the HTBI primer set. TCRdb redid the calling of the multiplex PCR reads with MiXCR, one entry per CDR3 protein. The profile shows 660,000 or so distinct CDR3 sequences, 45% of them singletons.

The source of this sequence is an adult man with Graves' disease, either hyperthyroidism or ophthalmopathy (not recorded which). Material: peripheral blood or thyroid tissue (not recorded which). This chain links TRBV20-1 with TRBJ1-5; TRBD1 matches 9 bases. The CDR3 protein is CSGRDRVIGSNQPQHF. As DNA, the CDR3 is TGCAGTGGCCGGGACAGGGTCATCGGTAGCAATCAGCCCCAGCATTTT.